Presented here are 6 T cell receptor beta chains from one specimen sequenced in a study of OX40 agonist ivuxolimab in advanced cancers. The table came from immunoSEQ multiplex PCR; TCRdb's copy has only in-frame clones and leaves some out. The repertoire holds about 50,000 clones, with about 91% as singletons. The specimen comprised CD4+ or CD8+ T cells sorted from blood, sampled in a trial of the OX40 agonist ivuxolimab. Every receptor here comes from an adult with an advanced solid tumor such as melanoma, head and neck, liver or kidney cancer.

The genes are TRBV14 and TRBJ2-4; D may be TRBD1 (6 bases). Trimming cost V 0 bases and J 7 bases, with 10 bases left between them. The CDR3 runs 14 residues. Germline lookup yields CDR1 SGHDN and CDR2 FVKESK. CDR3: CASSQENRENIQYF. The CDR3 DNA follows: TGTGCCAGCAGCCAAGAGAACAGGGAGAACATTCAGTACTTC.

The V and J genes are TRBV27 and TRBJ1-5; D is perhaps TRBD1 (5 bases). The germline gives CDR1 MNHEY, CDR2 SMNVEV (reference sequence). The CDR3 spans 16 residues. V was cut by 6 bases and J by 4 bases, with 19 bases left in between. The CDR3 loop is CASSTKEPGHNQPQHF. CDR3 DNA sequence: TGTGCCAGCAGCACCAAAGAGCCGGGGCATAATCAGCCCCAGCATTTT.

The genes are TRBV28 and TRBJ2-2; unclear D gene. The CDR3 spans 13 residues. With 6 bases removed from V and 6 bases from J, the gap between germline ends came to 11 bases. Germline CDR1 reads MDHEN; CDR2 reads SYDVKM. CDR3 loop: CASSLSRAGELFF. Here the CDR3 DNA reads TGTGCCAGCAGCCTAAGTAGGGCCGGGGAGCTGTTTTTT.

The chain is built from TRBV19 and TRBJ2-7; a possible D gene is TRBD1 (6 bases). Trimming took off 1 base at V and 6 bases at J, with 16 bases between the two ends. Germline values: CDR1 LNHDA, CDR2 SQIVND (reference sequence). The CDR3 runs to 15 residues. The CDR3 nucleotides are TGTGCCAGTAGTATAGGTCCAGGGGATGCGACCGAGCAGTACTTC. Amino acid sequence: CASSIGPGDATEQYF.

This chain links TRBV30 with TRBJ1-3; D not resolved. V lost 2 bases to trimming and J lost 3 bases, with 5 bases between them. Germline-derived CDR1 and CDR2 are GTSNPN and SVGIG (reference sequence). The CDR3 is 12 residues long. The CDR3 reads CAWSPSGNTIYF. The CDR3 DNA is TGTGCCTGGAGTCCCAGTGGAAACACCATATATTTT.

CDR3 bases: TGCGCCAGCAGCCATGACGTAGTCGGGCCCTACAATGAGCAGTTCTTC. Amino acids: CASSHDVVGPYNEQFF. The J gene is TRBJ2-1, the V gene TRBV4-3, with no clear D. V was trimmed by 3 bases and J by 2 bases, leaving 14 bases between them. CDR1 is LGHNA and CDR2 is YSLEER in the germline V gene. The CDR3 length is 16 residues.